The sequence of this T cell receptor beta chain was determined in a study of cytomegalovirus exposure and HLA in healthy donors. Study outcomes and limitations: The likely explanation for a cluster of highly shared sequence variants was sequencing artifact. Reported performance of the classifier showed diagnosis of cytomegalovirus status with high specificity and sensitivity.

In the PCR, 60 Vbeta and 13 Jbeta primers were used. Measured with immunoSEQ multiplex PCR; TCRdb has only the in-frame clones, and not every one. The table has about 120,000 clones, approximately 78% seen once. Note on this clone: Its antigen is unidentified.

Per the germline V gene, CDR1 is MNHEY and CDR2 is SVGAGI. The germline V and J ends were trimmed by 5 bases and 9 bases, with 17 bases remaining between them. The CDR3 spans 15 residues. This receptor was taken from a man aged 40-49 years in good health and CMV-seronegative. The sequenced sample was PBMCs. The V and J genes are TRBV6-5 and TRBJ1-6, with a weak D call TRBD1 (6 bases). CDR3 loop: CASSGRTGTSSPLHF. The CDR3, as DNA: TGTGCCAGCAGTGGAAGAACAGGGACGAGTTCACCCCTCCACTTT.